This T cell receptor beta chain stems from a study of identical twins. Study-wide results and limits: The study found excess low generation probability among twin-shared out-of-frame alpha sequences.

A universal primer binding site was introduced by template switching. The final cDNA contained unique molecular identifiers. TCRdb recomputed calls from the 5' RACE reads with MiXCR, one row per CDR3 protein. Among a few hundred thousand distinct CDR3 sequences listed, around 8.8% were seen once. The CDR3 covers 17 residues. CDR1 is MNHEY, CDR2 SVGAGI, per germline. With 0 bases clipped from V and 4 bases from J, the junction kept 7 bases outside the gene matches. With respect to this clonotype: Its antigen is not known.

The data also belong to a second study, concerning yellow fever vaccine responses in identical twins. As that study records: Reportedly, the T cell response mounted by twins to vaccine seemed partly convergent, partly personalized.

The TCR sequence derives from a woman under 30 in good health. Sequencing was performed on CD8+ T cells sorted from blood. This chain links TRBV6-5 with TRBJ2-5, with 11 bases lining up with TRBD2. CDR3 amino acids: CASSYSISGGGVETQYF. For the CDR3, the DNA is TGTGCCAGCAGTTACTCGATTAGCGGGGGGGGCGTAGAGACCCAGTACTTC.